The T cell receptor beta chain described here comes from a study of cytomegalovirus exposure and HLA in healthy donors. Study information: Out of 150 million to 200 million T cells, an earlier analysis found roughly 110 million unique TCR beta sequences in total. Findings and caveats of the study: Certain indistinguishable V segments, among them TRBV6-2 and TRBV6-3, were excluded. Presence/absence analyses supposed approximately even sequencing depth among donors.

PCR amplification relied on 60 Vbeta primers (plus 13 Jbeta primers). Method: immunoSEQ multiplex PCR; TCRdb's copy keeps in-frame clones and lacks some. The data contain about 130,000 clones, approximately 84% of them singletons. Note on this clone: Its antigen remains unidentified.

Trimming stripped 6 bases from V and 5 bases from J, with 14 bases between. This CDR3 region has 13 residues. The germline V gene encodes CDR1 SGHRS and CDR2 YFSETQ. This TCR came from a boy between 2 and 10 years old in good health and CMV-seronegative. The chain employs TRBV5-1 and TRBJ2-5, with D possibly TRBD2 on 5 matching bases. The sample taken for sequencing was PBMCs. The DNA of the CDR3 is TGCGCCAGCACCGGCGGGCGCCAGGAGACCCAGTACTTC. Residues: CASTGGRQETQYF.